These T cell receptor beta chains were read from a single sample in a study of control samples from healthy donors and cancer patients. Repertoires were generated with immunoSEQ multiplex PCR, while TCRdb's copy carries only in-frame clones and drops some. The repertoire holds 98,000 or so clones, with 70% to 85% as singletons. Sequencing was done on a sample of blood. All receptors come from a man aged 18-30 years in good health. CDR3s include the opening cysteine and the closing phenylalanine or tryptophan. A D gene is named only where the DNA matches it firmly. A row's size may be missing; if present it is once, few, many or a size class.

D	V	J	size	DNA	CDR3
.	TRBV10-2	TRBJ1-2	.	TGCGCCAGCACATCAGTAAACTATGGCTACACCTTC	CASTSVNYGYTF
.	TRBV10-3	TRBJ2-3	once	TGTGCCACGTTTACGGCTAAAATCGGCGATACGCAGTATTTT	CATFTAKIGDTQYF
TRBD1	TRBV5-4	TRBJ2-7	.	TGTGCCAGCAGTATCGGGACAGGCTTCTTCGAGCAGTACTTC	CASSIGTGFFEQYF
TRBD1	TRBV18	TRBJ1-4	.	TGTGCCAGCTCACTGACAGGGAAAGACGAAAAACTGTTTTTT	CASSLTGKDEKLFF
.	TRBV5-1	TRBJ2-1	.	TGCGCCAGCAGATTGGGGGGATTGAGGGACAATGAGCAGTTCTTC	CASRLGGLRDNEQFF
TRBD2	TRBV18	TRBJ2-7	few	TGTGCCAGCTCACTGCTAGCGGGGGGGCCTTCCGACGAGCAGTACTTC	CASSLLAGGPSDEQYF
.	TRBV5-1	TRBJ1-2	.	TGCGCCAGCAGCTTGGCAACCGGCGGAGCTAACTATGGCTACACCTTC	CASSLATGGANYGYTF
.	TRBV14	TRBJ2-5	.	TGTGCCAGCAGCCAAGATCCGGCGTCTAAAGAGACCCAGTACTTC	CASSQDPASKETQYF
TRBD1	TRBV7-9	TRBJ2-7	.	TGTGCCAGCAGCTTACGGGTCACAGGGGGCAACGACGAGCAGTACTTC	CASSLRVTGGNDEQYF
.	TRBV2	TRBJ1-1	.	TGTGCCAGCAGAGATTCGGGGAACACTGAAGCTTTCTTT	CASRDSGNTEAFF
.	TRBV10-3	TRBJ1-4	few	TGTGCCATCAGTGGCCCCGCTAATGAAAAACTGTTTTTT	CAISGPANEKLFF
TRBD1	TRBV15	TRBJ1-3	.	TGTGCCACCAGCTCATACAGGGGATCGACCGGAAACACCATATATTTT	CATSSYRGSTGNTIYF
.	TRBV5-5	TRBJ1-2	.	TGTGCCAGCAGCTTGGTCTTGGAAAACTATGGCTACACCTTC	CASSLVLENYGYTF
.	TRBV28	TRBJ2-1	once	TGTGCCAGCAGTTTAAGCCGGAACAATGAGCAGTTCTTC	CASSLSRNNEQFF
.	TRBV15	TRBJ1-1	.	TGTGCCACCAGCAGCCGGGACACTCAAAACACTGAAGCTTTCTTT	CATSSRDTQNTEAFF
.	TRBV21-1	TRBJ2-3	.	TGTGCCAGCAACTTTAACAGTGATACGCAGTATTTT	CASNFNSDTQYF
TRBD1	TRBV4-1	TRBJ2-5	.	TGCGCCAGCAGCCCTTCTCCGGACAGGGGGAGGGAGACCCAGTACTTC	CASSPSPDRGRETQYF
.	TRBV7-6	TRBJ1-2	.	TGTGCCAGCAGCTTAGGTACATACTCTCCTTCTGGCTACACCTTC	CASSLGTYSPSGYTF